Listed below are T cell receptor beta chains from one sample, sequenced in a study of preoperative IRX-2 immunotherapy in early breast cancer. Profiling relied on immunoSEQ multiplex PCR, and the TCRdb table lists in-frame clones only, not all of them. The sample consists of tens of thousands of clones, 85% to 95% of them appearing once. This sample comprised tumor tissue, obtained after IRX-2 immunotherapy. These receptors came from a human donor with breast cancer. The CDR3 runs from the conserved cysteine through the conserved F or W. A D gene is named only where the DNA matches it firmly. Clone size is given for some rows only: seen once, a few or many times, or a class if the clone is expanded.

d_gene: -; j_gene: TRBJ1-1; abundance: -; v_gene: TRBV28; CDR3aa: CASSSNRAWGEAFF; CDR3nt: TGTGCCAGCAGTTCAAACAGGGCCTGGGGGGAAGCTTTCTTT
d_gene: TRBD2; j_gene: TRBJ2-1; abundance: -; v_gene: TRBV7-8; CDR3aa: CASSDIRDYQYNEQFF; CDR3nt: TGTGCCAGCAGCGACATCCGGGACTACCAATACAATGAGCAGTTCTTC
d_gene: -; j_gene: TRBJ1-1; abundance: -; v_gene: TRBV15; CDR3aa: CATSRGRGTLEAFF; CDR3nt: TGTGCCACCAGCAGAGGAAGGGGAACCCTTGAAGCTTTCTTT
d_gene: -; j_gene: TRBJ2-1; abundance: once; v_gene: TRBV20-1; CDR3aa: CSARGGEQFF; CDR3nt: TGCAGTGCTAGGGGGGGTGAGCAGTTCTTC
d_gene: -; j_gene: TRBJ1-1; abundance: -; v_gene: TRBV6-1; CDR3aa: CALRYGTINTEAFF; CDR3nt: TGTGCCCTCCGTTACGGGACAATAAACACTGAAGCTTTCTTT
d_gene: -; j_gene: TRBJ2-1; abundance: -; v_gene: TRBV9; CDR3aa: CASSAGADNEQFF; CDR3nt: TGTGCCAGCAGCGCCGGGGCGGACAATGAGCAGTTCTTC
d_gene: -; j_gene: TRBJ2-7; abundance: -; v_gene: TRBV5-6; CDR3aa: CASSLGRQTVYEQYF; CDR3nt: TGTGCCAGCAGCTTGGGTAGGCAGACCGTTTACGAGCAGTACTTC
d_gene: TRBD1; j_gene: TRBJ2-3; abundance: -; v_gene: TRBV6-6; CDR3aa: CASSFYPEGAYTQYF; CDR3nt: TGTGCCAGCAGTTTCTACCCCGAGGGGGCCTATACGCAGTATTTT
d_gene: TRBD2; j_gene: TRBJ2-1; abundance: -; v_gene: TRBV5-1; CDR3aa: CASSLVIAGGRNEQFF; CDR3nt: TGCGCCAGCAGCTTGGTTATAGCGGGGGGGCGAAATGAGCAGTTCTTC
d_gene: TRBD1; j_gene: TRBJ1-1; abundance: few; v_gene: TRBV7-6; CDR3aa: CASSFLQGTRTEAFF; CDR3nt: TGTGCCAGCAGCTTCTTACAGGGGACTCGCACTGAAGCTTTCTTT
d_gene: -; j_gene: TRBJ2-1; abundance: -; v_gene: TRBV2; CDR3aa: CASSNYNEQFF; CDR3nt: TGTGCCAGCAGTAATTACAATGAGCAGTTCTTC
d_gene: -; j_gene: TRBJ1-5; abundance: -; v_gene: TRBV30; CDR3aa: CAWSAGRADNQPQHF; CDR3nt: TGTGCCTGGAGTGCGGGAAGGGCCGACAATCAGCCCCAGCATTTT
d_gene: TRBD2; j_gene: TRBJ2-3; abundance: -; v_gene: TRBV29-1; CDR3aa: CSVGDYFTDTQYF; CDR3nt: TGCAGCGTTGGGGACTACTTCACAGATACGCAGTATTTT
d_gene: -; j_gene: TRBJ1-2; abundance: -; v_gene: TRBV7-2; CDR3aa: CASSLGRDYTF; CDR3nt: TGTGCCAGCAGCTTAGGGCGGGACTACACCTTC
d_gene: TRBD2; j_gene: TRBJ2-3; abundance: -; v_gene: TRBV29-1; CDR3aa: CSVRRGTDTQYF; CDR3nt: TGCAGCGTTAGGCGGGGGACAGATACGCAGTATTTT
d_gene: -; j_gene: TRBJ1-4; abundance: -; v_gene: TRBV28; CDR3aa: CASSRTPTNEKLFF; CDR3nt: TGTGCCAGCAGTCGGACACCAACTAATGAAAAACTGTTTTTT
d_gene: -; j_gene: TRBJ2-5; abundance: -; v_gene: TRBV7-9; CDR3aa: CASSLDLGETQYF; CDR3nt: TGTGCCAGCAGCTTAGACCTCGGGGAGACCCAGTACTTC
d_gene: -; j_gene: TRBJ1-1; abundance: few; v_gene: TRBV20-1; CDR3aa: CSADGTTEAFF; CDR3nt: TGCAGTGCCGATGGAACCACTGAAGCTTTCTTT
d_gene: TRBD2; j_gene: TRBJ2-3; abundance: -; v_gene: TRBV13; CDR3aa: CASVGLASDTQYF; CDR3nt: TGTGCCAGTGTTGGACTAGCGTCAGATACGCAGTATTTT
d_gene: -; j_gene: TRBJ2-7; abundance: -; v_gene: TRBV7-8; CDR3aa: CASNLVALKSYEQYF; CDR3nt: TGTGCCAGCAACTTAGTCGCGTTAAAATCCTACGAGCAGTACTTC
d_gene: TRBD1; j_gene: TRBJ2-5; abundance: -; v_gene: TRBV13; CDR3aa: CASSLGDREDETQYF; CDR3nt: TGTGCCAGCAGCTTAGGGGACAGGGAGGACGAGACCCAGTACTTC
d_gene: TRBD2; j_gene: TRBJ2-3; abundance: -; v_gene: TRBV28; CDR3aa: CATIPRSGRRGLDTQYF; CDR3nt: TGTGCCACCATCCCCCGTTCCGGGAGGCGAGGGCTAGATACGCAGTATTTT
d_gene: -; j_gene: TRBJ2-4; abundance: -; v_gene: TRBV4-2; CDR3aa: CASSQESSGRAKNIQYF; CDR3nt: TGTGCCAGCAGCCAAGAATCCTCAGGTAGAGCCAAAAACATTCAGTACTTC
d_gene: TRBD1; j_gene: TRBJ1-4; abundance: -; v_gene: TRBV13; CDR3aa: CASSLALTGRTNEKLFF; CDR3nt: TGTGCCAGCAGCTTAGCCCTGACAGGGCGGACTAATGAAAAACTGTTTTTT
d_gene: -; j_gene: TRBJ1-6; abundance: -; v_gene: TRBV14; CDR3aa: CASSQLEALHSPLHF; CDR3nt: TGTGCCAGCAGCCAGTTGGAGGCTTTACACTCACCCCTCCACTTT
d_gene: -; j_gene: TRBJ2-5; abundance: once; v_gene: TRBV18; CDR3aa: CASSLLGPEETQYF; CDR3nt: TGTGCCAGCTCACTACTCGGGCCAGAAGAGACCCAGTACTTC
d_gene: -; j_gene: TRBJ1-2; abundance: -; v_gene: TRBV5-8; CDR3aa: CASSLEMGIYGYTF; CDR3nt: TGTGCCAGCAGCTTGGAAATGGGAATCTATGGCTACACCTTC
d_gene: -; j_gene: TRBJ1-1; abundance: few; v_gene: TRBV10-3; CDR3aa: CAISEGLSGNTEAFF; CDR3nt: TGTGCCATCAGTGAGGGCCTGAGTGGGAACACTGAAGCTTTCTTT
d_gene: -; j_gene: TRBJ1-6; abundance: -; v_gene: TRBV9; CDR3aa: CASTRDTKSSYNSPLHF; CDR3nt: TGTGCCAGTACCCGGGACACCAAGAGCTCCTATAATTCACCCCTCCACTTT
d_gene: -; j_gene: TRBJ2-7; abundance: -; v_gene: TRBV6-6; CDR3aa: CASSYRDHYEQYF; CDR3nt: TGTGCCAGCAGTTACCGGGACCACTACGAGCAGTACTTC
d_gene: -; j_gene: TRBJ2-7; abundance: -; v_gene: TRBV2; CDR3aa: CAKSWGTASYEQYF; CDR3nt: TGTGCCAAAAGTTGGGGGACGGCCTCCTACGAGCAGTACTTC
d_gene: -; j_gene: TRBJ2-7; abundance: -; v_gene: TRBV19; CDR3aa: CASSTNSYEQYF; CDR3nt: TGTGCCAGTAGTACCAACTCCTACGAGCAGTACTTC
d_gene: -; j_gene: TRBJ2-1; abundance: -; v_gene: TRBV7-3; CDR3aa: CASSLTYGGASYNEQFF; CDR3nt: TGTGCCAGCAGCTTAACGTATGGGGGGGCCTCCTACAATGAGCAGTTCTTC
d_gene: -; j_gene: TRBJ2-5; abundance: -; v_gene: TRBV18; CDR3aa: CASSPGTVQETQYF; CDR3nt: TGTGCCAGCTCACCAGGGACCGTACAAGAGACCCAGTACTTC
d_gene: -; j_gene: TRBJ1-2; abundance: -; v_gene: TRBV9; CDR3aa: CASSSARGYGYTF; CDR3nt: TGTGCCAGCAGCTCCGCCAGGGGCTATGGCTACACCTTC
d_gene: -; j_gene: TRBJ2-4; abundance: -; v_gene: TRBV19; CDR3aa: CASSPGLLAKNIQYF; CDR3nt: TGTGCCAGTAGTCCCGGATTGTTAGCCAAAAACATTCAGTACTTC
d_gene: -; j_gene: TRBJ2-7; abundance: -; v_gene: TRBV19; CDR3aa: CASTPRPGNFSYEQYF; CDR3nt: TGTGCCAGTACCCCGAGGCCGGGAAACTTCTCCTACGAGCAGTACTTC
d_gene: -; j_gene: TRBJ2-5; abundance: -; v_gene: TRBV10-3; CDR3aa: CAISDRAGKETQYF; CDR3nt: TGTGCCATCAGTGATCGGGCGGGGAAGGAGACCCAGTACTTC
d_gene: -; j_gene: TRBJ1-6; abundance: -; v_gene: TRBV7-3; CDR3aa: CASSSGFNSPLHF; CDR3nt: TGTGCCAGCAGCTCCGGGTTTAATTCACCCCTCCACTTT
d_gene: -; j_gene: TRBJ2-3; abundance: -; v_gene: TRBV13; CDR3aa: CASSFRGDTDTQYF; CDR3nt: TGTGCCAGCAGCTTCAGAGGAGACACAGATACGCAGTATTTT
d_gene: -; j_gene: TRBJ2-3; abundance: -; v_gene: TRBV6-5; CDR3aa: CASSYYSDPSTDTQYF; CDR3nt: TGTGCCAGCAGTTATTACAGCGATCCTAGCACAGATACGCAGTATTTT
d_gene: -; j_gene: TRBJ2-1; abundance: -; v_gene: TRBV7-3; CDR3aa: CASSRNGADNEQFF; CDR3nt: TGTGCCAGCAGCCGCAATGGGGCAGACAATGAGCAGTTCTTC
d_gene: -; j_gene: TRBJ2-4; abundance: -; v_gene: TRBV5-1; CDR3aa: CASSLAGNIQYF; CDR3nt: TGCGCCAGCAGCTTGGCGGGAAACATTCAGTACTTC
d_gene: TRBD1; j_gene: TRBJ1-5; abundance: -; v_gene: TRBV4-2; CDR3aa: CASSQEDRVGQPQHF; CDR3nt: TGTGCCAGCAGCCAAGAGGACAGGGTAGGTCAGCCCCAGCATTTT
d_gene: -; j_gene: TRBJ2-2; abundance: -; v_gene: TRBV25-1; CDR3aa: CASSPLPGELFF; CDR3nt: TGTGCCAGCAGTCCCCTCCCCGGGGAGCTGTTTTTT
d_gene: TRBD1; j_gene: TRBJ2-7; abundance: -; v_gene: TRBV7-9; CDR3aa: CASSFPRTGTQYEQYF; CDR3nt: TGTGCCAGCAGCTTTCCTAGGACAGGAACGCAATACGAGCAGTACTTC
d_gene: -; j_gene: TRBJ1-2; abundance: -; v_gene: TRBV6-6; CDR3aa: CASSHEQGNNYGYTF; CDR3nt: TGTGCCAGCAGCCATGAACAGGGCAATAACTATGGCTACACCTTC
d_gene: TRBD1; j_gene: TRBJ2-7; abundance: -; v_gene: TRBV7-6; CDR3aa: CASSLGTGVTYEQYF; CDR3nt: TGTGCCAGCAGCTTAGGGACAGGGGTGACCTACGAGCAGTACTTC